The T cell receptor (beta chain) described here comes from a study of breast tumors, draining lymph nodes, adjacent tissues. Overall study findings and caveats: Tumor TCR diversity was below lymph nodes but above nontumor tissue.

This clonotype was recorded at least ten times. Antigen unknown. The CDR3 length is 15 residues. Germline-derived CDR1 and CDR2 are SGDLS and YYNGEE. Trimming shortened V by 0 bases and J by 2 bases, and 11 bases separated the two germline ends. The lymph nodes were axillary draining lymph nodes from breast cancer patients. Each CDR3 protein is one row after TCRdb ran MiXCR on the multiplex PCR reads. There are about 220,000 distinct CDR3 sequences in the sample; around 35% occur only once, and about 3.3% lies in the top ten. The chain recombines TRBV9 with TRBJ2-5; no firm D call. Sequences were obtained from axillary lymph node tissue. The source of this sequence is a female donor with breast cancer. Some clones in this sample may be carry-over from other donors' samples. CDR3 bases: TGTGCCAGCAGCGTAGCCCCCCACAATCAAGAGACCCAGTACTTC. Amino acid sequence: CASSVAPHNQETQYF.